There are many counts of the clone carrying this T cell receptor beta chain. The target antigen is unknown. The data originate from a study of T cells in Graves' hyperthyroidism and ophthalmopathy. Trimming took off 0 bases at V and 5 bases at J, with 11 bases between the two ends. The CDR3 totals 14 residues. In germline, CDR1 is SEHNR, CDR2 FQNEAQ (reference sequence). Overall study findings and caveats: Ophthalmopathy, as predicted by the model, came a median roughly 6.8 months after the prediction.

The diagnoses drew upon clinical symptoms, serum thyroxine and TRAb, thyroid ultrasound and orbital computed tomography. The source material, RNA transcripts, was used to amplify TCR beta CDR3 regions. The study used the HTBI primer set for a first-round RT-PCR of the TCR CDR3. Each CDR3 protein gets one entry after TCRdb re-called the multiplex PCR reads with MiXCR. Of 750,000 to 950,000 distinct CDR3 sequences listed, 35% to 45% are singletons. The rearrangement links TRBV7-9 to TRBJ2-7; D gene ambiguous. The sequence was collected from a man aged 18 to 29 with Graves' hyperthyroidism. Material: blood. This CDR3 reads CASSLAQGVDEQYF. In DNA form, the CDR3 reads TGTGCCAGCAGCTTAGCACAAGGAGTGGACGAGCAGTACTTC.